The source of this TCR beta chain is a study of blood T cell repertoires in COVID-19. About the study: Italy, Spain and the United States were the sources of the convalescent and acute COVID-19 samples.

Clones were sequenced by immunoSEQ multiplex PCR, and TCRdb holds only the in-frame ones, with some missing. The table includes some 350,000 clones, more than 75% detected once. Trimming removed 4 bases from V and 4 bases from J; junction bases left unmatched: 6. CDR1 and CDR2 from the germline V gene are SGHRS and YFSETQ. This CDR3 is built from 15 residues. Adults between roughly 18 and 100 years of age took part from more than 20 US areas. Allocation to cohorts depended on clinical history reported by the participants. The recovered donors of Cohort 3 showed two negative PCRs, clearance, or symptom resolution.

The receptor was isolated from a woman aged 30 to 39 who had recovered from COVID-19. The V call is TRBV5-1, the J call TRBJ2-2; 8 positions match TRBD1. Sequencing was performed on PBMCs or T cells enriched from blood (not recorded which). The CDR3 is CASSPGQGGTGELFF. The DNA of the CDR3 is TGCGCCAGCAGCCCAGGACAGGGAGGCACCGGGGAGCTGTTTTTT.